This passage covers 6 T cell receptor beta chains from one sample sequenced in a study of cytomegalovirus exposure and HLA in healthy donors. This table comes from immunoSEQ multiplex PCR, and its TCRdb copy is limited to in-frame clones, with some not included. The sample has about 110,000 clones, roughly 86% seen once. Sequenced input: PBMCs. The receptors originated from a woman aged 18-35 years in good health and CMV-seropositive.

The chain has TRBV27 and TRBJ1-4; 7 bases map to TRBD1. Germline V gene sequence: CDR1 MNHEY, CDR2 SMNVEV (reference sequence). This CDR3 is built from 14 residues. Trimming cost V 8 bases and J 7 bases; bases outside gene matches: 10. The CDR3: CASGKRTGGEKLFF. The CDR3 DNA sequence: TGTGCCAGCGGCAAAAGGACAGGAGGTGAAAAACTGTTTTTT.

V gene TRBV5-6 combines with J gene TRBJ2-1; D is unresolved. Germline V gives CDR1 SGHDT, CDR2 YYEEEE. Trimming took off 2 bases at V and 0 bases at J, with 6 bases between the two ends. This CDR3 is 14 amino acids long. The DNA of the CDR3 is TGTGCCAGCAGCTTCCCCAGCTCCTACAATGAGCAGTTCTTC. Its translation: CASSFPSSYNEQFF.

The chain links TRBV28 to TRBJ2-4; no definite D call. This CDR3 spans 16 amino acids. V shed 5 bases and J shed 1 base, with 15 bases lying between them. Germline V CDR1 and CDR2: MDHEN, SYDVKM. Here the CDR3 DNA reads TGTGCCAGCAGTCCCCCCGGCCGGAGCGCCAAAAACATTCAGTACTTC. Translation gives CASSPPGRSAKNIQYF.

This clone was found once. The chain carries TRBV19 and TRBJ1-5; TRBD1 agrees at 7 bases. This CDR3 region has 15 residues. Germline assignment: CDR1 LNHDA and CDR2 SQIVND (reference sequence). V lost 8 bases to trimming and J lost 0 bases; unmatched junction nucleotides: 7. DNA for the CDR3: TGTGCCAGTCGGGACAGTGCTTATAGCAATCAGCCCCAGCATTTT. It specifies CASRDSAYSNQPQHF.

The chain combines TRBV28 with TRBJ1-6; 9 bases map to TRBD1. This CDR3 contains 14 residues. V lost 8 bases to trimming and J lost 2 bases; unmatched junction nucleotides: 1. The germline gives CDR1 MDHEN, CDR2 SYDVKM. The CDR3, as DNA: TGTGCCAGCGGACAGGGGCCCTATAATTCACCCCTCCACTTT. This sequence encodes CASGQGPYNSPLHF.

The V and J genes are TRBV19 and TRBJ1-1; tentatively, D is TRBD1 (5 bases). Germline V gives CDR1 LNHDA, CDR2 SQIVND (reference sequence). The CDR3 is 11 residues long. Trimming stripped 7 bases from V and 7 bases from J, with 10 bases between. The CDR3 spells CASIGGSEAFF. CDR3 sequence (DNA): TGTGCCAGTATCGGGGGAAGTGAAGCTTTCTTT.